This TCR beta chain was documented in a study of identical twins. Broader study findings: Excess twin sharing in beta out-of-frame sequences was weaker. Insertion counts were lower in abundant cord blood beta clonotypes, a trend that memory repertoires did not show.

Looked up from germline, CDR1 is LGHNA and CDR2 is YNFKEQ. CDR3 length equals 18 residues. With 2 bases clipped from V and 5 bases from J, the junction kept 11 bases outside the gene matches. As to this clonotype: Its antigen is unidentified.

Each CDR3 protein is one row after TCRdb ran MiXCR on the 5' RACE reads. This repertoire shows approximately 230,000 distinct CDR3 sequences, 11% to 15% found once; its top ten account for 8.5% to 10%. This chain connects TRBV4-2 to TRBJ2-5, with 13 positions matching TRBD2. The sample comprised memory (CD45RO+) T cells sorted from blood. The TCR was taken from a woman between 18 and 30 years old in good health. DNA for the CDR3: TGTGCCAGCAGCCAAAGGCTACTAGCGGGGGGGCTGGAGGAGACCCAGTACTTC. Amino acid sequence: CASSQRLLAGGLEETQYF.